Sequencing of this T cell receptor beta chain was carried out in a study of blood T cell repertoires in COVID-19. Across the study: Acute and convalescent COVID-19 specimens originated in the United States, Italy and Spain. Sample material is recorded as cDNA or gDNA derived from T cells, B-cell-depleted T cells, or PBMCs.

Per the germline V gene, CDR1 is KGHSH and CDR2 is LQKENI. CDR3 length: 13 amino acids. With 3 bases removed from V and 4 bases from J, the gap between germline ends came to 8 bases. As handled by the study authors: Nucleated cell counts were estimated from reference gene primer amplification. Measured with immunoSEQ multiplex PCR; TCRdb has only the in-frame clones, and not every one. Clone size and V and J calls were adopted from that table, with D and trimming inferred from the DNA. The table includes tens of thousands of clones, 86% detected once. The TCR comes from a woman older than 75 with acute or convalescent COVID-19. This chain joins TRBV18 and TRBJ2-3; D gene ambiguous. Sequencing used peripheral blood. The CDR3 is CASSPQAADTQYF. In nucleotides, the CDR3 is TGTGCCAGCTCACCTCAAGCTGCAGATACGCAGTATTTT.